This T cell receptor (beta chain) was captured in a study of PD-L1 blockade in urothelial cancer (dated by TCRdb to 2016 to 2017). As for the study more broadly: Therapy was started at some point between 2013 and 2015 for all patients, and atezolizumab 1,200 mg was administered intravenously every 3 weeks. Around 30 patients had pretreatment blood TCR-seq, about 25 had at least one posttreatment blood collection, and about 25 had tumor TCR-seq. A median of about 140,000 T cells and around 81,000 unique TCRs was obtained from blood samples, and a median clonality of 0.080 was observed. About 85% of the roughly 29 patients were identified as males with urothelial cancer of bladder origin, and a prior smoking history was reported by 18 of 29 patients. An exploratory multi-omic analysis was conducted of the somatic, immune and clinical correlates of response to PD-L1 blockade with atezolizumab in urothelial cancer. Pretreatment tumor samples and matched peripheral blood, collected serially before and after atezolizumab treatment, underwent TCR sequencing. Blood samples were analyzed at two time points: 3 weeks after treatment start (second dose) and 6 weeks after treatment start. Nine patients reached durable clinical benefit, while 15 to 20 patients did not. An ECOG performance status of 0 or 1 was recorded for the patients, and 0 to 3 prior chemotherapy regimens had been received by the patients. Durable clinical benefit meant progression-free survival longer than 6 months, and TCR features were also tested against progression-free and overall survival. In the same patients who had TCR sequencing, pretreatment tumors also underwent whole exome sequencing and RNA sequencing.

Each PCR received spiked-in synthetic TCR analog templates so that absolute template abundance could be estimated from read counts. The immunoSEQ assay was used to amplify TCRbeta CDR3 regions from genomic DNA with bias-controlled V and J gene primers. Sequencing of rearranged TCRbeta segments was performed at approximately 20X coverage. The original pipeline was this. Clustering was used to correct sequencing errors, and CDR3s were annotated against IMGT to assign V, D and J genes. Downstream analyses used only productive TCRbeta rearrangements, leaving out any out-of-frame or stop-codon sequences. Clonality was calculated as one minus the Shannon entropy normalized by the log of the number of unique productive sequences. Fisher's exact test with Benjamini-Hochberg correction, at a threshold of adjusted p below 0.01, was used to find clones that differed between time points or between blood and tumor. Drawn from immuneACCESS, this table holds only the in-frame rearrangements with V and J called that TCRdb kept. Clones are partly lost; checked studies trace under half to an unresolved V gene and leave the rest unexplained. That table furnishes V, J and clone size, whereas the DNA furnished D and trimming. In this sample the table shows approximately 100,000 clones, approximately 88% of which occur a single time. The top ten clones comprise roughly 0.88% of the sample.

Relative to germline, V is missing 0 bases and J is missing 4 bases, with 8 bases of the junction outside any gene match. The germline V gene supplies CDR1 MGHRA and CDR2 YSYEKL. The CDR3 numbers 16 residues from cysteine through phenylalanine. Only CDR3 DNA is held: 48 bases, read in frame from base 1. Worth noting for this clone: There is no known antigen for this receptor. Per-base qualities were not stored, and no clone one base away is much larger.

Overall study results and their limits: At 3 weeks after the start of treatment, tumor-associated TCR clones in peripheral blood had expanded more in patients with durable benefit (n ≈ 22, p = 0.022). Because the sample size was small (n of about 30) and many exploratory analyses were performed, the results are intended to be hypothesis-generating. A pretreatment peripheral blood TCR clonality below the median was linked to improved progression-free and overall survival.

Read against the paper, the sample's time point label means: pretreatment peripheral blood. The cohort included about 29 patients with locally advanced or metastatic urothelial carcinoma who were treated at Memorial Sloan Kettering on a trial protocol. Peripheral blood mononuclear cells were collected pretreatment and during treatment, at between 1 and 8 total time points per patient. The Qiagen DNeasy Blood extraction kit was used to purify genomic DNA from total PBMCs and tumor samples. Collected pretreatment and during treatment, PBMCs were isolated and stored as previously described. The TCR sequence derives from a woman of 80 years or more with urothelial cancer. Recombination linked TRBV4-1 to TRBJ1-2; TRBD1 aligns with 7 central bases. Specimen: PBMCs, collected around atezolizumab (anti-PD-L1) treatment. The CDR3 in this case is CASSQEAQGGVYGYTF. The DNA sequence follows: TGCGCCAGCAGCCAAGAGGCCCAGGGGGGAGTCTATGGCTACACCTTC.